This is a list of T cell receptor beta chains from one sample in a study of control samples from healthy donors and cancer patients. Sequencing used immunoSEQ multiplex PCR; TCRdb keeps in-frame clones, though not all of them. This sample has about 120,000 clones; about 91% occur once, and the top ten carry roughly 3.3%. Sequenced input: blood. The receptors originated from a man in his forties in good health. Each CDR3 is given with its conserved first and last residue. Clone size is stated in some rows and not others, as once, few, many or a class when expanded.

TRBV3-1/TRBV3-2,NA,CASSPTSGGYNEQFF
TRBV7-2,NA,CASSLKRGGSVEQFF
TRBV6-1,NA,CASSERNSRSNQPQHF
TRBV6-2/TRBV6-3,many,CASSYSDNEKLFF
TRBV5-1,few,CASSPGTGKAYTEAFF
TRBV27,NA,CATAKGGLSYNSPLHF
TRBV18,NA,CASSPNIEAFF
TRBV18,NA,CASSPDFGPENYGYTF
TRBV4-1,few,CASSQEGSDQSTGELFF
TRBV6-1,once,CASSEYWTGGQGYTF
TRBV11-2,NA,CASLWPGANVLTF
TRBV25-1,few,CASSDLGATEAFF
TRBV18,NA,CASSPAGLTEAFF
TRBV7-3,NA,CASSLGQGTYNEQFF
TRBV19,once,CASSMNSHSNQPQHF
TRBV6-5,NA,CASSSVQNYGYTF
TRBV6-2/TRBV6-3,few,CASSPQGNEQYF
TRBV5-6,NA,CASSLYTASQPQHF
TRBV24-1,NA,CATSDSTMNTEAFF
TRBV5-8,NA,CASSPRPNGYGYTF
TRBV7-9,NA,CASRAGVRKLFF
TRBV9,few,CASSVGPIHEQYF
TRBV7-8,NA,CASSHLTGGGGNTEAFF
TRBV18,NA,CASSSGTDNEQFF
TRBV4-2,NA,CASSPGTSGGGLYNEQFF
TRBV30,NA,CAWSPRNSPLHF
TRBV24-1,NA,CATSDPRDTSYEQYF
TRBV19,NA,CASNIMNTEAFF
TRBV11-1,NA,CASSVYSRGNEQYF
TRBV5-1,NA,CASSLSQGSGTDTQYF
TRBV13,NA,CASSLATNYGYTF
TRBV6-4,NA,CASAGGSTYEQYF
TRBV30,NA,CAWSTGTGRSEQYF
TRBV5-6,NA,CASSLGRRGRSNQPQHF
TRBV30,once,CAWSRELGGGNTIYF
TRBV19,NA,CASSSPGQGGTDTQYF
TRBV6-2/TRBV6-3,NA,CASSYSGRSNQPQHF
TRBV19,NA,CASRAGGRGETEAFF
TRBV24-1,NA,CATSDRRDSPLHF
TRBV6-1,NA,CASSEVRRVVNNSPLHF
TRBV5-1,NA,CASSSPGQGSNEQFF
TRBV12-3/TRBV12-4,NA,CASSLVGYGYTF
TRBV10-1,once,CASSEQGNTEAFF
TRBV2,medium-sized,CASSAGFSGNTIYF
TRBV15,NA,CATSRGQGRDYGYTF
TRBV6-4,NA,CASSDSRTVGGYTF
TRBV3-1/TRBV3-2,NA,CASSQVGTGAYNEQFF
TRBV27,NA,CASSLSGGSYEQYF
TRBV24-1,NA,CATSDRDRGNGYTF
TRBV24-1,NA,CATSDPSGGAAYNEQFF
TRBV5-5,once,CASSLDSREQYF
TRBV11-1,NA,CATQKGNQETQYF
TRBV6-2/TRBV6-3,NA,CASSYSRGVQYF
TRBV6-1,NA,CASSELGLSSTDTQYF
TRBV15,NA,CATSKDMVGLNYGYTF
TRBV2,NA,CASNPGLAGGPRATRETQYF
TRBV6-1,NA,CASSEGRDRSYEQYF
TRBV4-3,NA,CASSQEAVGSSYEQYF
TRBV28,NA,CASSLQGVYLNTEAFF